This TCR beta chain came from a study of T cells in Graves' hyperthyroidism and ophthalmopathy. In this sample, this clonotype turned up many times. The antigen remains undetermined. RNA transcripts served as the template for amplifying TCR beta CDR3 regions. HTBI primers were the set used in a first-round RT-PCR of the TCR CDR3. TCRdb re-called the multiplex PCR reads through MiXCR, storing one row per CDR3 protein. This table holds some 350,000 distinct CDR3 sequences, around 16% found once. V was pared by 0 bases and J by 2 bases, with 15 bases between. CDR1 and CDR2 from the germline V gene are LGHNA and YSLEER. This CDR3 region has 17 residues. The study based diagnoses on clinical symptoms, serum thyroxine and TRAb, thyroid ultrasound and orbital computed tomography. Initially, at the first diagnosis of hyperthyroidism and before any ophthalmopathy symptoms, blood was sampled. Study-level findings and limits: Blood samples included most of the expanded thyroid clonotypes exceeding 0.001.

The rearrangement uses TRBV4-3 and TRBJ2-3; a weak D match, TRBD2 (6 bases). Sequenced sample: blood. This TCR derives from a woman aged 18-29 years with Graves' hyperthyroidism that later progressed to Graves' ophthalmopathy. CDR3 residues: CASSQEGGGPITDTQYF. The CDR3, as DNA: TGCGCCAGCAGCCAAGAGGGGGGAGGACCAATCACAGATACGCAGTATTTT.